A selection of T cell receptor beta chains follows, all from one sample in a study of T cell responses to AZD1222 COVID-19 vaccine. Sequenced by immunoSEQ multiplex PCR; TCRdb stores in-frame clones only, minus some. The sample yields 90,000 to 120,000 clones, over 90% seen once. Sequencing used peripheral blood, obtained on day 0 of AZD1222 vaccination. These receptors originate from an adult in good health. CDR3s include the opening cysteine and the closing phenylalanine or tryptophan. Each record gives: V gene, clone size, CDR3 length, J gene, D gene, CDR3 DNA, CDR3 protein. The D gene is left open where the match is weak. Size tells how often a clone was seen (once, few, many) or the class of an expanded clone, and some rows leave it out.

TRBV2,-,16,TRBJ2-2,TRBD1,TGTGCCAGCAGTTCCCTGGGACAGCAACCTACCGGGGAGCTGTTTTTT,CASSSLGQQPTGELFF
TRBV5-1,-,15,TRBJ2-7,-,TGCGCCAGCAGCCCCCCTACGGACAACCTCTACGAGCAGTACTTC,CASSPPTDNLYEQYF
TRBV21-1,-,14,TRBJ2-1,-,TGTGCCAGCAGCAAAGGGGGACAGTACAATGAGCAGTTCTTC,CASSKGGQYNEQFF
TRBV29-1,-,13,TRBJ1-1,-,TGCAGCGTTGACTGGGGGGACGGCACTGAAGCTTTCTTT,CSVDWGDGTEAFF
TRBV7-9,-,14,TRBJ1-3,-,TGTGCCAGCAGCTTAGCTAACAGGGGAAACACCATATATTTT,CASSLANRGNTIYF
TRBV30,-,11,TRBJ2-7,-,TGTGCCTGGATCGGAGGAGACGAGCAGTACTTC,CAWIGGDEQYF
TRBV19,-,13,TRBJ2-1,-,TGTGCCAGTGGGCGGGGTCGCTACAATGAGCAGTTCTTC,CASGRGRYNEQFF
TRBV5-1,-,14,TRBJ2-7,-,TGCGCCAGCAGCTTGGAAGACGGATACTACGAGCAGTACTTC,CASSLEDGYYEQYF
TRBV6-5,-,11,TRBJ2-1,-,TGTGCCAGCAGCCAGTACAATGAGCAGTTCTTC,CASSQYNEQFF
TRBV10-3,few,15,TRBJ2-7,-,TGTGCCACCCACACACAGGGTAGACGGAACTACGAGCAGTACTTC,CATHTQGRRNYEQYF
TRBV5-4,-,11,TRBJ2-1,-,TGTGCCAGCAGATTGAACAATGAGCAGTTCTTC,CASRLNNEQFF
TRBV7-8,once,13,TRBJ2-7,-,TGTGCCAGCAGCCGGGGGACGGGCAACGAGCAGTACTTC,CASSRGTGNEQYF
TRBV24-1,-,14,TRBJ1-1,-,TGTGCCACCAGTGACCCGGGACGAGGGACTGAAGCTTTCTTT,CATSDPGRGTEAFF
TRBV18,-,16,TRBJ1-1,TRBD1,TGTGCCAGCTCTCCAACAGGGGGCCTCGGGGGAACTGAAGCTTTCTTT,CASSPTGGLGGTEAFF
TRBV7-2,-,16,TRBJ2-3,TRBD2,TGTGCCAGCAGGTTCGGGACTAGCGGGAGGGCAGATACGCAGTATTTT,CASRFGTSGRADTQYF
TRBV15,-,15,TRBJ2-1,-,TGTGCCACCAGCAGAGTAGTGTCGGGATACAATGAGCAGTTCTTC,CATSRVVSGYNEQFF
TRBV3-1/TRBV3-2,once,14,TRBJ1-2,-,TGTGCCAGCAGCCGTTCGGGTACAGGGTATGGCTACACCTTC,CASSRSGTGYGYTF
TRBV30,-,13,TRBJ2-7,-,TGTGCCTGGAGTGTACCGGGTTCCTACGAGCAGTACTTC,CAWSVPGSYEQYF
TRBV6-5,-,15,TRBJ1-2,TRBD1,TGTGCCAGCAGTACGTCACAGGGGACTAACTATGGCTACACCTTC,CASSTSQGTNYGYTF
TRBV7-6,-,17,TRBJ2-2,-,TGTGCCAGCAGCTTAGTCGGTGTTGGCAAGAACACCGGGGAGCTGTTTTTT,CASSLVGVGKNTGELFF
TRBV13,-,12,TRBJ1-1,-,TGTGCCAGCAGCTTAGGCCGGAGGGAAGCTTTCTTT,CASSLGRREAFF
TRBV6-5,-,15,TRBJ1-2,-,TGTGCCAGCAGTTCCTCGTTGAACAGGAACTATGGCTACACCTTC,CASSSSLNRNYGYTF
TRBV11-2,-,13,TRBJ1-3,-,TGTGCCAGCAGCTGGGCCCATGGAAACACCATATATTTT,CASSWAHGNTIYF
TRBV7-8,-,16,TRBJ2-7,TRBD2,TGTGCCAGCAGCCGCGCCTCCGGGACTAGCGTCTACGAGCAGTACTTC,CASSRASGTSVYEQYF
TRBV24-1,-,12,TRBJ2-2,-,TGTGCCACCAGTGATTTGCCGAGGGAGCTGTTTTTT,CATSDLPRELFF